This T cell receptor beta chain was sequenced for a study of blood T cells in healthy people across ages. For the second PCR, which ran for about 7 to 11 cycles, a sample-barcoded 5' primer and a J-beta primer mix were used. TCRdb re-derived calls from the 5' RACE reads in MiXCR, one entry per CDR3 protein. Here the sample spans approximately 1.5 million distinct CDR3 sequences, 40% to 45% being singletons. The table lists this clonotype with many counts. There are 15 residues in the CDR3. The ends lost 7 bases at V and 7 bases at J; junction bases unmatched: 14. The germline V gene encodes CDR1 DFQATT and CDR2 SNEGSKA (reference sequence).

The gene calls are TRBV20-1 and TRBJ2-1; 9 bases match TRBD2. The receptor was isolated from a young woman in good health. The sample taken for sequencing was blood. The CDR3 DNA sequence: TGCAGTGTCACTGGGGGGCGGGGGGGCCAGAATGAGCAGTTCTTC. Amino acids: CSVTGGRGGQNEQFF.